These 10 T cell receptor beta chains share one sample of origin, sequenced in a study of blood T cell repertoires in COVID-19. Assay: immunoSEQ multiplex PCR; the TCRdb copy retains only in-frame clones and omits some. The sample comprises approximately 50,000 clones, 91% of which are singletons, and roughly 6% rests with the top ten. Sequencing was performed on peripheral blood. The source of these receptors is a man between 45 and 60 years old with active COVID-19.

The V and J genes are TRBV12-5 and TRBJ2-5, with 10 bases that match TRBD1. Trimming took 2 bases from V and 5 from J; bases not matched to a gene: 11. Germline assignment: CDR1 LGHNT and CDR2 FRNRAP. The CDR3 is 17 residues long. CDR3 DNA sequence: TGTGCTAGTGGTTTGTCCCCGGGACAGGGGTTTGTGGAGACCCAGTACTTC. This gives the protein CASGLSPGQGFVETQYF.

The gene calls are TRBV7-9 and TRBJ2-3, with D possibly being TRBD2 (5 bases). V dropped 1 base and J dropped 5 bases, with 10 bases sitting between them. The CDR3 length is 14 residues. The germline V gene encodes CDR1 SEHNR and CDR2 FQNEAQ (reference sequence). The CDR3 DNA sequence: TGTGCCAGCAGCTTAGTTCTAGCTCGAGATACGCAGTATTTT. Translated: CASSLVLARDTQYF.

The chain links TRBV5-6 to TRBJ2-7; D is possibly TRBD2 (7 bases). The germline V and J ends were trimmed by 2 bases and 6 bases, with 12 bases remaining between them. Germline CDR1 reads SGHDT; CDR2 reads YYEEEE. This CDR3 is built from 13 residues. The CDR3 spells CASSLTGRVEQYF. CDR3 bases: TGTGCCAGCAGCTTAACAGGGAGGGTCGAGCAGTACTTC.

The rearrangement joins TRBV30 to TRBJ1-4; 7 nucleotides agree with TRBD1. The CDR3 is 13 amino acids. The ends lost 5 bases at V and 8 bases at J; junction bases unmatched: 8. The germline V gene encodes CDR1 GTSNPN and CDR2 SVGIG (reference sequence). As DNA, the CDR3 is TGTGCCTGGTGCCGGGACAGAGGGGAAAAACTGTTTTTT. It translates to CAWCRDRGEKLFF.

V gene TRBV6-5 combines with J gene TRBJ2-7; TRBD2 matches 10 bases. J gave up 3 bases and V 6 bases, and 2 bases lay outside the gene matches. The CDR3 extends over 13 amino acids. The germline gives CDR1 MNHEY, CDR2 SVGAGI. The CDR3 loop is CASSRTSGYEQYF. CDR3 coding DNA: TGTGCCAGCAGCCGGACTAGCGGCTACGAGCAGTACTTC.

CDR3 sequence: CASSDTYDTYNEQFF. DNA of the CDR3: TGTGCCAGCAGTGACACCTATGACACCTACAATGAGCAGTTCTTC. The J gene is TRBJ2-1, the V gene TRBV6-4; D not certain. CDR1 MRHNA and CDR2 SNTAGT come from the germline V gene. The CDR3 totals 15 residues. The ends were cut back, 2 bases at V and 2 bases at J, with 10 bases in the middle.

This chain links TRBV18 with TRBJ2-7; 8 bases are shared with TRBD1. The CDR3 loop spans 16 amino acids. Germline V gene lookup returns CDR1 KGHSH and CDR2 LQKENI. Trimming took 3 bases from V and 6 from J; bases not matched to a gene: 13. CDR3 loop: CASSPRMDREGLEQYF. The CDR3 region has the DNA TGTGCCAGCTCACCCAGAATGGACAGGGAAGGTCTCGAGCAGTACTTC.

The rearrangement links TRBV7-8 to TRBJ2-5, with D possibly matching TRBD2 (6 bases). The CDR3 loop spans 14 amino acids. V shed 5 bases and J shed 7 bases, with 17 bases lying between them. CDR1 is SGHVS, CDR2 FQNEAQ, per germline. The CDR3 is CASSQDYMRGTQYF. For the CDR3, the DNA is TGTGCCAGCAGCCAGGACTATATGAGGGGGACCCAGTACTTC.

The CDR3 region is CASSLGTDFTEAFF. The CDR3 region has the DNA TGTGCCAGCTCGCTCGGGACTGACTTCACTGAAGCTTTCTTT. The rearrangement joins TRBV18 to TRBJ1-1, with D perhaps TRBD1 (5 bases). The CDR3 is made up of 14 amino acids. The germline V and J ends were trimmed by 6 bases and 4 bases, with 15 bases remaining between them. Germline V gene data show CDR1 as KGHSH and CDR2 as LQKENI.

The rearrangement links TRBV7-8 to TRBJ2-3, with D uncertain. Germline-derived CDR1 and CDR2 are SGHVS and FQNEAQ. Trimming took off 2 bases at V and 0 bases at J, with 9 bases between the two ends. This CDR3 contains 15 residues. CDR3 DNA sequence: TGTGCCAGCAGCTTAATGACTTCTAGCACAGATACGCAGTATTTT. Protein: CASSLMTSSTDTQYF.